This entry is about one T cell receptor beta chain. Germline is not matched at one junction end, which may reflect a read error. This entry comes from a study of blood T cell repertoires in COVID-19. The protocol was immunoSEQ multiplex PCR, while the TCRdb copy is restricted to in-frame clones and leaves out a portion. The table has around 250,000 clones, around 86% seen once. The study counted Cohort 3 donors as recovered given two negative PCRs, clearance, or symptom resolution. The sequenced sample consisted of PBMCs or T cells enriched from blood (not recorded which). The source is a man younger than 35 who had recovered from COVID-19.

CDR3 nucleotide sequence: TGTGCCAGCAGCTCTGGGGTGGGACACATCCACTTC. This codes for CASSSGVGHIHF. The V gene is TRBV11-2, the J gene TRBJ2-7; tentatively, D is TRBD1 (6 bases). The CDR3 length is 12 residues. Germline values: CDR1 SGHAT, CDR2 FQNNGV.